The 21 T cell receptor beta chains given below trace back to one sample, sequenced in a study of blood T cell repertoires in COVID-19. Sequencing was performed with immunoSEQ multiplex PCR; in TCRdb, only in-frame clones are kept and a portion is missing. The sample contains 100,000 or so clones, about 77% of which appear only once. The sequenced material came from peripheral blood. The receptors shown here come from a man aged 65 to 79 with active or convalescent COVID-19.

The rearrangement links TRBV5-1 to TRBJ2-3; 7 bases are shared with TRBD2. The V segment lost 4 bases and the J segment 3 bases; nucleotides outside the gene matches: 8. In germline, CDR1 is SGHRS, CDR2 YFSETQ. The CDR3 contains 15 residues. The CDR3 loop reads CASSRWQGGTDTQYF. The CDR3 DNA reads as TGCGCCAGCAGCCGATGGCAGGGAGGGACAGATACGCAGTATTTT.

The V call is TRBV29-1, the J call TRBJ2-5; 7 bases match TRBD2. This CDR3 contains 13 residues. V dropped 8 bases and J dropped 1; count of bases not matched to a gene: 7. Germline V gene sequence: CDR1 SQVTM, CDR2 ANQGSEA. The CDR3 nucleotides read TGCAGCTCCAGGGTAGCGGGCCAAGAGACCCAGTACTTC. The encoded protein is CSSRVAGQETQYF.

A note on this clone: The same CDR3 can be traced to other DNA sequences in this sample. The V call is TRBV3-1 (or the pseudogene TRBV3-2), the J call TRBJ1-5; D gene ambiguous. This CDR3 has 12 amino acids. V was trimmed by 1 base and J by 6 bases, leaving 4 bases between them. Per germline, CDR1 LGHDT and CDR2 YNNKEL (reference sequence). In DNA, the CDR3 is TGTGCCAGCAGCCAAGGAGGTCAGCCCCAGCATTTT. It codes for CASSQGGQPQHF.

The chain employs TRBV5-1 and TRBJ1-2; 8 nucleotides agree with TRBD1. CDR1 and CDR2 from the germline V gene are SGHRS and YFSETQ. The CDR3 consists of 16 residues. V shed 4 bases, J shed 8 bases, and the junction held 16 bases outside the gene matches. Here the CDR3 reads CASSPQSGQDLGGYTF. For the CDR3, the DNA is TGCGCCAGCAGCCCGCAATCGGGACAGGATCTGGGGGGCTACACCTTC.

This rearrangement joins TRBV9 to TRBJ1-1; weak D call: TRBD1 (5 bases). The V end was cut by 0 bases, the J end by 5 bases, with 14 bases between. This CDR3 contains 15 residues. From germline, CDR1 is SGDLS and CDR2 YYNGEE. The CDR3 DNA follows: TGTGCCAGCAGCGTAGCTCCCACAGGAGGGACTGAAGCTTTCTTT. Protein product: CASSVAPTGGTEAFF. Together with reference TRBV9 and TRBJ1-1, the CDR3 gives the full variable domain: DSGVTQTPKHLITATGQRVTLRCSPRSGDLSVYWYQQSLDQGLQFLIQYYNGEERAKGNILERFSAQQFPDLHSELNLSSLELGDSALYFCASSVAPTGGTEAFFGQGTRLTVV.

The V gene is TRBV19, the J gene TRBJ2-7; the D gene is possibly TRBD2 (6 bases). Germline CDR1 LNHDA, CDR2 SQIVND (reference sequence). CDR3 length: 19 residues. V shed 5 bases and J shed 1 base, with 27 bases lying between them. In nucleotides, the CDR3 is TGTGCCAGTAGTTCAAACCCGAGGACTGTGCGCGGGGATTCCTACGAGCAGTACTTC. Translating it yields CASSSNPRTVRGDSYEQYF.

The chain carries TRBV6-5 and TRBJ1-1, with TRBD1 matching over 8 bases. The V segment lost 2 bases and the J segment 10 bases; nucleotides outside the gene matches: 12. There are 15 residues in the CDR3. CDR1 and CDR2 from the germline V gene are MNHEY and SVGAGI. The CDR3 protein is CASSYTTLRGRGAFF. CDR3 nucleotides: TGTGCCAGCAGTTACACTACCCTCAGGGGGCGGGGAGCTTTCTTT.

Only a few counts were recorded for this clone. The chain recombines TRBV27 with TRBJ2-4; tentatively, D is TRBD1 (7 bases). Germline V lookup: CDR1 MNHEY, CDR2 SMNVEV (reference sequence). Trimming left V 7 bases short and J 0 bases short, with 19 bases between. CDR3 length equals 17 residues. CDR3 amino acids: CASMGRGETIAKNIQYF. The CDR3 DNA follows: TGTGCCAGCATGGGCAGGGGGGAAACGATAGCCAAAAACATTCAGTACTTC.

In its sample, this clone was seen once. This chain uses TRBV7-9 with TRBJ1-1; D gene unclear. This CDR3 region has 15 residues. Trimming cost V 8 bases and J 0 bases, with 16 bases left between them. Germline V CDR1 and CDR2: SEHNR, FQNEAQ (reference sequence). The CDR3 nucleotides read TGTGCCAGCGCCGGGCCGGGAACCCTGAACACTGAAGCTTTCTTT. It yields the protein CASAGPGTLNTEAFF.

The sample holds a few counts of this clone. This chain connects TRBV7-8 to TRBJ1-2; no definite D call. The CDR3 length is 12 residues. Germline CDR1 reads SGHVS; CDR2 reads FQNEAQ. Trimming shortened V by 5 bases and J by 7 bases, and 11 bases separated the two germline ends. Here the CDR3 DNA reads TGTGCCAGCAGCCTTCCCTCCCCTGGCTACACCTTC. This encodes CASSLPSPGYTF.

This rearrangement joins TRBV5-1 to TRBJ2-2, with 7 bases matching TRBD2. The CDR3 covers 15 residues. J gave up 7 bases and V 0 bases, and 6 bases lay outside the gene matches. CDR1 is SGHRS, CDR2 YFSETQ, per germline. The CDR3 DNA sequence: TGCGCCAGCAGCTTGGCCGCGGGAGAGGGCGGGGAGCTGTTTTTT. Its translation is CASSLAAGEGGELFF.

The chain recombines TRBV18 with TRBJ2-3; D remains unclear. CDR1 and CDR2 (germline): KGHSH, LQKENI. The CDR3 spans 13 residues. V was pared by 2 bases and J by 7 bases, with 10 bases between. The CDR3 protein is CASSPGPLYTQYF. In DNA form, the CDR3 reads TGTGCCAGCTCACCAGGGCCCCTCTATACGCAGTATTTT.

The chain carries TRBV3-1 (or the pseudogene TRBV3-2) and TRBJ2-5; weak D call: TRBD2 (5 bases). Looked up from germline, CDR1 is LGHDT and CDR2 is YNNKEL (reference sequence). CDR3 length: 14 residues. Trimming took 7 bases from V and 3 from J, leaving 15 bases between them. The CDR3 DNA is TGTGCCAGCACCCTCGCCGGAGGAGAAGAGACCCAGTACTTC. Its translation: CASTLAGGEETQYF.

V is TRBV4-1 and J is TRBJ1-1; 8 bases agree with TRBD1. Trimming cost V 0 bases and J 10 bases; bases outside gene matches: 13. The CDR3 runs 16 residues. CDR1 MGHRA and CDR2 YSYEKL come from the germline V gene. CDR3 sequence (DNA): TGCGCCAGCAGCCAAGATCGGAGACAGGGGTCGTTCCTAGCTTTCTTT. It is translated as CASSQDRRQGSFLAFF.

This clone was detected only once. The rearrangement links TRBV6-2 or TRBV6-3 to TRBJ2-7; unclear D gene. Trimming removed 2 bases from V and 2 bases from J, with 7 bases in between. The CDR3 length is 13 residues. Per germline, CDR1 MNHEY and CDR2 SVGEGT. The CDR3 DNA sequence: TGTGCCAGCAGTTACGGCCGAACCTACGAGCAGTACTTC. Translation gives CASSYGRTYEQYF.

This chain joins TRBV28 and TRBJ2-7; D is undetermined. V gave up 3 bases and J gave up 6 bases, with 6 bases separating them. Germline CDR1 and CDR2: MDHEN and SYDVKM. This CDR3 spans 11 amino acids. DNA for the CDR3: TGTGCCAGCAGTTTGGTCGGCGAGCAGTACTTC. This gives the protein CASSLVGEQYF.

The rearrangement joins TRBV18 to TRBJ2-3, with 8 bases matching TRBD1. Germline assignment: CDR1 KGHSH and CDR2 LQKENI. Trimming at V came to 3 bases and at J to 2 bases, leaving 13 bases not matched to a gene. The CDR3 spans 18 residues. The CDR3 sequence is CASSPFGPGQENTDTQYF. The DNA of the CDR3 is TGTGCCAGCTCACCCTTTGGTCCGGGACAGGAAAACACAGATACGCAGTATTTT.

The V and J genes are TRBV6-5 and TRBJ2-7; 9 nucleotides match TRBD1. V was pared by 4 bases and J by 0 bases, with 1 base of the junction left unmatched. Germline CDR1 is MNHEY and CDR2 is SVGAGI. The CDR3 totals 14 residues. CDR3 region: CASSSGQGSYEQYF. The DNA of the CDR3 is TGTGCCAGCAGTTCGGGACAGGGCTCCTACGAGCAGTACTTC.

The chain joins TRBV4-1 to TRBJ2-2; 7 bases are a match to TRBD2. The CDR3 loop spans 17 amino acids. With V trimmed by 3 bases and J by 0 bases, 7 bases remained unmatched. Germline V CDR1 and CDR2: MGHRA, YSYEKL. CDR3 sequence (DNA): TGCGCCAGCAGCCATAATATAGCGGGCCCGAACACCGGGGAGCTGTTTTTT. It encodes CASSHNIAGPNTGELFF.

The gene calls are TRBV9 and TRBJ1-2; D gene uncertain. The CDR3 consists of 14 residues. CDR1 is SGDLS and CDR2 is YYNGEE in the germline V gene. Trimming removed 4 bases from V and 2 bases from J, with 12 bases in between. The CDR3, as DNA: TGTGCCAGCAGCTTGGAGGCGGGGAACTATGGCTACACCTTC. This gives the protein CASSLEAGNYGYTF.

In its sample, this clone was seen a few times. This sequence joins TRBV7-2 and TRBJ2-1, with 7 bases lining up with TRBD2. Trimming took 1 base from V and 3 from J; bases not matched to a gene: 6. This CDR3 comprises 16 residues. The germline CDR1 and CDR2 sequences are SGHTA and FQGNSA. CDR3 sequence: CASSLVGRGSYNEQFF. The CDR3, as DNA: TGTGCCAGCAGCTTAGTGGGGCGGGGGAGCTACAATGAGCAGTTCTTC. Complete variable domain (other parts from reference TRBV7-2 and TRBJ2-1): GAGVSQSPSNKVTEKGKDVELRCDPISGHTALYWYRQSLGQGLEFLIYFQGNSAPDKSGLPSDRFSAERTGGSVSTLTIQRTQQEDSAVYLCASSLVGRGSYNEQFFGPGTRLTVL.